This T cell receptor beta chain was sequenced for a study of identifying expanded T cells in peripheral blood. Whole-study results and caveats: Differentially abundant clones: 0.95 to 1.5 between replicates, about 16 at around 2 weeks, approximately 18 at four.

Remarks on this clone: Its target is unknown.

The ends were cut back, 3 bases at V and 8 bases at J, with 10 bases in the middle. The germline CDR1 and CDR2 sequences are DFQATT and SNEGSKA (reference sequence). The CDR3 spans 11 residues. Sequenced by immunoSEQ multiplex PCR; TCRdb stores in-frame clones only, minus some. Among about 94,000 clones listed, around 90% were seen once. Sequences were obtained from blood. The chain uses TRBV20-1 and TRBJ1-2; D unresolved. This TCR came from a person between 18 and 75 years old in good health. DNA of the CDR3: TGCAGTGCTAGCGTGCCCGGGGGCTACACCTTC. Its protein is CSASVPGGYTF.